Listed below are T cell receptor beta chains from one sample, sequenced in a study of cytomegalovirus exposure and HLA in healthy donors. Clones were sequenced by immunoSEQ multiplex PCR, and TCRdb holds only the in-frame ones, with some missing. The data show around 170,000 clones, about 72% seen once. Source material: PBMCs. The receptors were gathered from a girl aged 5-17 years in good health and CMV-seronegative. Both conserved end residues are part of each CDR3. D genes are given only for firm matches. Where a row states a size, it is once, few, many or the class of an expanded clone; other rows omit it.

-,TRBV7-9,TRBJ2-1,14,-,TGTGCCAGCAGCGGTATTGACATTTACAATGAGCAGTTCTTC,CASSGIDIYNEQFF
TRBD1,TRBV28,TRBJ1-3,14,-,TGTGCCAGCGTTGGAGGGGGCGGTGGAAACACCATATATTTT,CASVGGGGGNTIYF
-,TRBV7-9,TRBJ1-1,12,-,TGTGCCAGCAGCTTAGGGGGAGCTGAAGCTTTCTTT,CASSLGGAEAFF
TRBD2,TRBV7-6,TRBJ2-7,15,few,TGTGCCAGCAGCTTAGCTAGCGGGGGGGCCTTGGAGCAGTACTTC,CASSLASGGALEQYF
-,TRBV6-5,TRBJ2-7,14,-,TGTGCCAGCAGGGTACTCAGGGCCTCCTACGAGCAGTACTTC,CASRVLRASYEQYF
TRBD1,TRBV27,TRBJ2-7,14,-,TGTGCCAGCAGTTACCGGGACAGGAGGGACGAGCAGTACTTC,CASSYRDRRDEQYF
-,TRBV2,TRBJ2-7,14,-,TGTGCCAGCACTATGACAGACCCCCTCTACGAGCAGTACTTC,CASTMTDPLYEQYF
TRBD1,TRBV4-1,TRBJ1-5,15,-,TGCGCCAGCAGCCAAGATCTCACAGGGGGTCAGCCCCAGCATTTT,CASSQDLTGGQPQHF
TRBD1,TRBV6-4,TRBJ1-6,19,-,TGTGCCAGCATCCAAGGAAGGACAGGGTATAGCTCCTATAATTCACCCCTCCACTTT,CASIQGRTGYSSYNSPLHF
TRBD1,TRBV5-1,TRBJ2-1,15,few,TGCGCCAGCAGAATCGGGGGACAGGGCGATAATGAGCAGTTCTTC,CASRIGGQGDNEQFF
TRBD1,TRBV27,TRBJ2-1,12,few,TGTGCCAGCAGCCTACAGGGGAATGAGCAGTTCTTC,CASSLQGNEQFF
TRBD2,TRBV6-6,TRBJ2-5,16,-,TGTGCCAGCAGTACCACTAGCGGAGAGGTCCAAGAGACCCAGTACTTC,CASSTTSGEVQETQYF
-,TRBV11-2,TRBJ2-7,14,-,TGTGCCAGCAGGAAGACAGGAGCCTCCTACGAGCAGTACTTC,CASRKTGASYEQYF
-,TRBV13,TRBJ2-6,16,few,TGTGCCAGCAGCTCTTGGGGGGAGCTTGGGGCCAACGTCCTGACTTTC,CASSSWGELGANVLTF
TRBD1,TRBV19,TRBJ2-2,15,-,TGTGCCAGTAGAACGGACAGGGGTCTGTCCGGGGAGCTGTTTTTT,CASRTDRGLSGELFF
TRBD2,TRBV2,TRBJ2-1,15,once,TGTGCCAGCAGTGAAATCGGGACTAGCAACAATGAGCAGTTCTTC,CASSEIGTSNNEQFF
TRBD2,TRBV10-2,TRBJ2-5,15,-,TGCGCCAGCAGTGGTTGGGGACTAGGAGGAGAGACCCAGTACTTC,CASSGWGLGGETQYF
-,TRBV19,TRBJ1-6,15,-,TGTGCCAGTAGTCGGCAGTTGGGACTTAATTCACCCCTCCACTTT,CASSRQLGLNSPLHF
TRBD1,TRBV9,TRBJ2-7,14,few,TGTGCCAGCAGCGGGGGACAGTCATCCTACGAGCAGTACTTC,CASSGGQSSYEQYF
TRBD1,TRBV19,TRBJ2-7,14,-,TGTGCCTCAAGCCAGGGGGACACAGAGAACGAGCAGTACTTC,CASSQGDTENEQYF
-,TRBV18,TRBJ1-2,14,-,TGTGCCAGCTCACCAAGTGGTAACCTTGGCGGCTACACCTTC,CASSPSGNLGGYTF
-,TRBV9,TRBJ1-1,14,once,TGTGCCAGCAGCGTAGGGGCGGGGGCCACTGAAGCTTTCTTT,CASSVGAGATEAFF
-,TRBV7-9,TRBJ1-5,14,-,TGTGCCAGCAGCTTAGCGGGTGGAGCTGAGCCCCAGCATTTT,CASSLAGGAEPQHF
-,TRBV7-9,TRBJ2-7,14,few,TGTGCCAGCACCCAAGGAGGGGCTCCAAGCGAGCAGTACTTC,CASTQGGAPSEQYF
-,TRBV19,TRBJ1-5,16,-,TGTGCCAGTAGTATAGCTGTAACCGGGAGCAATCAGCCCCAGCATTTT,CASSIAVTGSNQPQHF
-,TRBV5-1,TRBJ2-1,15,-,TGCGCCAGCAGCTTGTCCAGCGGCTCCTACAATGAGCAGTTCTTC,CASSLSSGSYNEQFF
TRBD1,TRBV29-1,TRBJ2-7,15,few,TGCAGCGTTGAGGGGACAGGGTTTTGGTCCTACGAGCAGTACTTC,CSVEGTGFWSYEQYF
-,TRBV11-2,TRBJ2-1,16,-,TGTGCCAGCAGCTTCAACCCAGGGTACGGAACCAATGAGCAGTTCTTC,CASSFNPGYGTNEQFF
-,TRBV7-9,TRBJ1-6,13,few,TGTGCCAGCAGCTTAGGAACAGTGTCACCCCTCCACTTT,CASSLGTVSPLHF
-,TRBV7-7,TRBJ2-5,14,-,TGTGCTAGCAGCCGCCGTGGGACAAGAGAGACCCAGTACTTC,CASSRRGTRETQYF
TRBD1,TRBV19,TRBJ1-1,18,-,TGTGCCAGTAGTATAGATGGGACAGTTCCCCTCCGTGAGACTGAAGCTTTCTTT,CASSIDGTVPLRETEAFF
-,TRBV6-5,TRBJ2-3,13,-,TGTGCCAGCAGGGGCGGGGCGGTGAATACGCAGTATTTT,CASRGGAVNTQYF
TRBD1,TRBV11-2,TRBJ1-3,14,-,TGTGCCTTCTCGAGGGGGCAAAGGGGAAACACCATATATTTT,CAFSRGQRGNTIYF
-,TRBV19,TRBJ1-2,15,-,TGTGCCACCTCGATGGGGAGGGAAGGTCGTCATGGCTACACCTTC,CATSMGREGRHGYTF
TRBD1,TRBV19,TRBJ2-2,18,-,TGTGCCAGTAGTGCCACCCCTTTTACAGGGGCGAACACCGGGGAGCTGTTTTTT,CASSATPFTGANTGELFF
TRBD1,TRBV5-1,TRBJ2-5,16,-,TGCGCCAGCAGCTTGGCCCCGGGACAGGGGAAAGAGACCCAGTACTTC,CASSLAPGQGKETQYF
TRBD1,TRBV5-5,TRBJ1-4,15,-,TGTGCCAGCAGCACAGGGACAGTCGATAATGAAAAACTGTTTTTT,CASSTGTVDNEKLFF
-,TRBV19,TRBJ2-7,15,few,TGTGCCAGTAGTATAGATAGGGCAGGGTCCTACGAGCAGTACTTC,CASSIDRAGSYEQYF
TRBD1,TRBV5-3,TRBJ2-2,18,few,TGTGCCAGAAGCCCGTTGGTATCAGGGGGCGAATTCAGCGGGGAGCTGTTTTTT,CARSPLVSGGEFSGELFF
TRBD1,TRBV6-6,TRBJ1-4,15,few,TGTGCCAGCATTAAAACAGGGGTCGCGCGGGAAAAACTGTTTTTT,CASIKTGVAREKLFF
-,TRBV27,TRBJ2-3,16,-,TGTGCCAGCAGCCCTAGGGGTGGGCCAGCCACAGATACGCAGTATTTT,CASSPRGGPATDTQYF